The 2 T cell receptor beta chains given below trace back to one sample, sequenced in a study of CD8+CD57+ T cells in acquired aplastic anemia. Study-wide results and limits: Both total CD4+ and CD8+ pools in patients were more diverse than CD8+CD57+ cells.

Using genomic DNA as the template, TCR beta VDJ and CDR3 profiling was carried out. TCRdb fed the reads into MiXCR, producing one record per CDR3 protein. The table has about 20,000 distinct CDR3 sequences, about two fifths seen once. Their recognized antigens are unknown. Sequenced patients had shown CD8+CD57+ cell expansion by flow cytometry. The sample taken for sequencing was CD8+CD57+ T cells sorted from PBMCs. This sample's subset: bead-enriched CD8+CD57+ effector memory T cells from SAA patients. These receptors all stem from a human donor with aplastic anemia.

This clonotype showed up just a few times. This sequence joins TRBV4-3 and TRBJ2-1, with TRBD2 matching over 7 bases. The V segment lost 0 bases and the J segment 8 bases; nucleotides outside the gene matches: 10. Per the germline V gene, CDR1 is LGHNA and CDR2 is YSLEER. The CDR3 contains 16 residues. CDR3 coding DNA: TGCGCCAGCAGCCAAGAACTGGAGGGAGGGGTGGATGAGCAGTTCTTC. Residues: CASSQELEGGVDEQFF.

J is TRBJ2-2 and V is TRBV20-1; 7 positions agree with TRBD2. The CDR3 is 15 amino acids. Germline CDR1 reads DFQATT; CDR2 reads SNEGSKA (reference sequence). V shed 0 bases, J shed 7 bases, and the junction held 8 bases outside the gene matches. CDR3 DNA sequence: TGCAGTGCTAGAGATTGGGAAGGGAGGGTCGGGGAGCTGTTTTTT. This translates into CSARDWEGRVGELFF.